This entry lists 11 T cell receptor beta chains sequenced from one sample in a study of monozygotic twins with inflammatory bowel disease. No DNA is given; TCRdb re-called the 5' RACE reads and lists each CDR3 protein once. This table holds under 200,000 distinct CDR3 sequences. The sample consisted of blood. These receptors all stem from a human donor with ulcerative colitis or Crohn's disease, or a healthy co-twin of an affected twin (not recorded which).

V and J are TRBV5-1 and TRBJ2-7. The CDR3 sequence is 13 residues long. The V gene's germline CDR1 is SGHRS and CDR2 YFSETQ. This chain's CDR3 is CASGIDGAYEQYF.

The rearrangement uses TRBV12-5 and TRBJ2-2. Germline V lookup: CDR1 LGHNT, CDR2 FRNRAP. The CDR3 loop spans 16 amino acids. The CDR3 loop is CASGLAKQANTGELFF.

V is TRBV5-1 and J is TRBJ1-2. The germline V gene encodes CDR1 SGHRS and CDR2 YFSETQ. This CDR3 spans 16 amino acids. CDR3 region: CASSPLVRAKEYGYTF.

The CDR3 reads CASQPSTGELFF. V is TRBV5-6 and J is TRBJ2-2. The germline CDR1 and CDR2 sequences are SGHDT and YYEEEE. The CDR3 covers 12 residues.

CDR3 sequence: CSAPLRAAGIYNEQFF. This sequence joins TRBV20-1 and TRBJ2-1; without DNA, the TCRdb call of TRBD1 cannot be checked. This CDR3 contains 16 residues. Germline V gives CDR1 DFQATT, CDR2 SNEGSKA (reference sequence).

This CDR3 reads CSARVLLAVLTDTQYF. V is TRBV20-1 and J is TRBJ2-3. The germline gives CDR1 DFQATT, CDR2 SNEGSKA (reference sequence). There are 16 residues in the CDR3.

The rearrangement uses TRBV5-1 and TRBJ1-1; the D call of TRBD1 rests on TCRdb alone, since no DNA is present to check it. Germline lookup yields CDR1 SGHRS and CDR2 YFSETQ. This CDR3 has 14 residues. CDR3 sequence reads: CASSLDVGDSGWIF. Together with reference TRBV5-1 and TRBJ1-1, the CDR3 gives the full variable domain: KAGVTQTPRYLIKTRGQQVTLSCSPISGHRSVSWYQQTPGQGLQFLFEYFSETQRNKGNFPGRFSGRQFSNSRSEMNVSTLELGDSALYLCASSLDVGDSGWIFGQGTRLTVV.

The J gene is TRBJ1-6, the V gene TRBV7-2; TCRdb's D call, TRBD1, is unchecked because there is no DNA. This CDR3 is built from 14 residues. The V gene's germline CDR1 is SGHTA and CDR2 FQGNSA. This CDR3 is CASSLAGTGSPLHF. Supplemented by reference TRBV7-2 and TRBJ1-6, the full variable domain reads GAGVSQSPSNKVTEKGKDVELRCDPISGHTALYWYRQSLGQGLEFLIYFQGNSAPDKSGLPSDRFSAERTGGSVSTLTIQRTQQEDSAVYLCASSLAGTGSPLHFGNGTRLTVT.

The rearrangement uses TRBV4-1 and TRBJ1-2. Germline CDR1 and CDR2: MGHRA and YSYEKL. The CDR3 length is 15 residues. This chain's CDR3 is CASSQDHGREDGYTF.

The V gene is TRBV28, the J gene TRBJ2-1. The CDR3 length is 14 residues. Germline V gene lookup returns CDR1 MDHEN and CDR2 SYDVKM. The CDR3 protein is CASSLFQTHNEQFF.

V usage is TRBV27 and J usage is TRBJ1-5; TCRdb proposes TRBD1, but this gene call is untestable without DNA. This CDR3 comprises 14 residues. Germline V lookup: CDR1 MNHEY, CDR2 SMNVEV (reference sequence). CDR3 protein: CASSLSTGLQPQHF.